The rows below give T cell receptor beta chains drawn from one sample of a study of blood T cell repertoires in COVID-19. Measured with immunoSEQ multiplex PCR; TCRdb has only the in-frame clones, and not every one. This table holds over 600,000 clones, 80% to 90% found once. Sequencing used peripheral blood. These receptors were obtained from a woman between 18 and 29 years old with acute or convalescent COVID-19. Each CDR3 is given with its conserved first and last residue. Each record gives: clone size, V gene, J gene, D gene, CDR3 DNA, CDR3 protein. The D gene is left open where the match is weak. Size values are once, few and many counts, or a class for expanded clones, and some rows have none.

>.|TRBV6-2/TRBV6-3|TRBJ1-1|TRBD1
TGTGCCAGCAGTCTACAGGGGGCGCGGACTGAAGCTTTCTTT
CASSLQGARTEAFF
>few|TRBV6-2/TRBV6-3|TRBJ2-7|TRBD1
TGTGCCAGCAGTTGGGACTTTTTGACAGGGGAGGAAGTACACAGCTACGAGCAGTACTTC
CASSWDFLTGEEVHSYEQYF
>once|TRBV9|TRBJ1-3|.
TGTGCCAGCAGCGCTAGGACAGACGGAAACACCATATATTTT
CASSARTDGNTIYF
>.|TRBV28|TRBJ1-1|.
TGTGCCAGCAGTTCCCCCACAGGGAACAGAGCTTTCTTT
CASSSPTGNRAFF
>.|TRBV2|TRBJ2-7|.
TGTGCCAGCAGTGAATCCAGGGTCGCCTACGAGCAGTACTTC
CASSESRVAYEQYF
>.|TRBV30|TRBJ2-1|.
TGTGCCTGGAACCCTGGGGCCGTCTACAATGAGCAGTTCTTC
CAWNPGAVYNEQFF
>.|TRBV3-1/TRBV3-2|TRBJ2-3|TRBD2
TGTGCCAGCAGTCGGGTGGGACTAGCGAGCACAGATACGCAGTATTTT
CASSRVGLASTDTQYF
>.|TRBV7-9|TRBJ2-2|TRBD2
TGTGCCAGCAGCCCCGGACTAGCGGGGGAGAACACCGGGGAGCTGTTTTTT
CASSPGLAGENTGELFF
>.|TRBV14|TRBJ1-1|.
TGTGCCAGCTCCTCGTGGAACACTGAAGCTTTCTTT
CASSSWNTEAFF
>.|TRBV2|TRBJ1-4|.
TGTGCCAGCAGTGAAGGGGGGCTGGGTGAAAAACTGTTTTTT
CASSEGGLGEKLFF
>.|TRBV19|TRBJ1-1|.
TGTGCCAGTAGTATGATGGGGGCAAGGACTGAAGCTTTCTTT
CASSMMGARTEAFF
>once|TRBV7-9|TRBJ2-2|.
TGTGCCAGCAGCTTTCTTCTCCGGAACACCGGGGAGCTGTTTTTT
CASSFLLRNTGELFF
>.|TRBV2|TRBJ1-2|TRBD1
TGTGCCAGCAGTCCCGGCGGGACAGGGTTGATTGGCTACACCTTC
CASSPGGTGLIGYTF
>once|TRBV6-5|TRBJ1-1|TRBD1
TGTGCCAGCAGTTACAGGAGAGGGGGCGGCACTGAAGCTTTCTTT
CASSYRRGGGTEAFF
>.|TRBV6-5|TRBJ2-3|TRBD2
TGTGCCAGCAGTTTGGGACTAGCGGGAGATACGCAGTATTTT
CASSLGLAGDTQYF
>.|TRBV6-6|TRBJ1-3|.
TGTGCCAGCAGCAAAGGCAGGGGCGGAAACACCATATATTTT
CASSKGRGGNTIYF
>.|TRBV20-1|TRBJ1-1|.
TGCAGTGCGAGAGGCAGGGGAGCTTTCTTT
CSARGRGAFF